The 14 T cell receptor beta chains below were found in one sample sequenced in a study of cytomegalovirus exposure and HLA in healthy donors. Both 60 Vbeta primers and 13 Jbeta primers went into the PCR. Method: immunoSEQ multiplex PCR; TCRdb's copy keeps in-frame clones and lacks some. The sample holds around 200,000 clones; approximately 84% are singletons and the top ten take 3.8%. Sample: PBMCs. The origin of the receptors is a middle-aged man in good health and CMV-seronegative.

The V gene is TRBV5-4, the J gene TRBJ2-2, with 8 bases that match TRBD2. The CDR3 is 16 amino acids. J was trimmed by 4 bases and V by 0 bases; bases with no gene match: 5. Germline V CDR1 and CDR2: SGHNT, YYREEE (reference sequence). The CDR3 reads CASSLGGLAVTGELFF. CDR3 DNA: TGTGCCAGCAGCTTGGGTGGACTAGCTGTCACCGGGGAGCTGTTTTTT.

The rearrangement uses TRBV29-1 and TRBJ2-1, with TRBD2 matching over 8 bases. V shed 4 bases and J 6 bases; nucleotides not matched to a gene: 8. Germline CDR1 reads SQVTM; CDR2 reads ANQGSEA. The CDR3 totals 14 residues. CDR3 loop: CSVGLRLASNEQFF. CDR3 DNA sequence: TGCAGCGTTGGGCTGCGACTAGCGAGCAATGAGCAGTTCTTC.

The rearrangement uses TRBV9 and TRBJ2-3; D gene uncertain. The CDR3 is made up of 14 amino acids. Germline V gene data show CDR1 as SGDLS and CDR2 as YYNGEE. Trimming took 6 bases from V and 0 from J, leaving 11 bases between them. This CDR3 is CASTWQASTDTQYF. The CDR3 bases are TGTGCCAGCACCTGGCAGGCTAGCACAGATACGCAGTATTTT.

The chain links TRBV4-3 to TRBJ1-2; no clear D gene. CDR1 and CDR2 (germline): LGHNA, YSLEER. The CDR3 runs 14 residues. V lost 1 base and J 3 bases, leaving 9 bases between the germline ends. In DNA, the CDR3 is TGCGCCAGCAGCCAAGGGGCCGCATACTATGGCTACACCTTC. It translates to CASSQGAAYYGYTF.

V and J are TRBV9 and TRBJ2-5, with 8 bases identical to TRBD2. CDR3 size: 16 residues. After removal of 0 bases from V and 5 bases from J, the junction contained 9 bases not matched to a gene. Per the germline V gene, CDR1 is SGDLS and CDR2 is YYNGEE. This CDR3 reads CASSVAIGGAGETQYF. The CDR3 region has the DNA TGTGCCAGCAGCGTAGCCATCGGGGGGGCCGGGGAGACCCAGTACTTC.

This clone has just one count. The V gene is TRBV4-3, the J gene TRBJ2-5; D gene unclear. Germline V lookup: CDR1 LGHNA, CDR2 YSLEER. Trimming cost V 0 bases and J 11 bases, with 22 bases left between them. The CDR3 runs to 16 residues. The CDR3 nucleotides read TGCGCCAGCAGCCAAGATTATCGTTACTACCGTGAGGAGCAGTACTTC. As protein: CASSQDYRYYREEQYF.

This clone appeared a few times. CDR3 protein: CASSEDQTGFYEQYF. CDR3 nucleotide sequence: TGTGCCAGCAGTGAAGATCAGACAGGGTTCTACGAGCAGTACTTC. V usage is TRBV6-1 and J usage is TRBJ2-7; 7 nucleotides agree with TRBD1. Germline V gene data show CDR1 as MNHNS and CDR2 as SASEGT. CDR3 length equals 15 residues. V trimming: 1 base; J trimming: 3 bases; junction bases outside the gene matches: 6.

This CDR3 reads CASSETTGSNVLTF. In DNA form, the CDR3 reads TGTGCCAGCTCAGAAACGACAGGGAGCAACGTCCTGACTTTC. The chain employs TRBV18 and TRBJ2-6; 7 bases fit TRBD1. The CDR3 is made up of 14 amino acids. Germline V lookup: CDR1 KGHSH, CDR2 LQKENI. After removal of 5 bases from V and 9 bases from J, the junction contained 7 bases not matched to a gene.

The chain is built from TRBV9 and TRBJ2-2, with TRBD1 matching over 8 bases. CDR3 length: 14 residues. Germline CDR1 and CDR2: SGDLS and YYNGEE. Trimming took 8 bases from V and 2 from J; bases not matched to a gene: 5. CDR3 DNA: TGTGCCAGTGGGACAGGTGCCAACACCGGGGAGCTGTTTTTT. It is translated as CASGTGANTGELFF.

The rearrangement joins TRBV7-8 to TRBJ1-2, with 7 bases fitting TRBD1. The CDR3 has 15 residues. Germline V gene sequence: CDR1 SGHVS, CDR2 FQNEAQ. The J segment lost 5 bases and the V segment lost 0 bases, leaving 6 bases of the junction unmatched. The CDR3 loop is CASSLAQEGAYGYTF. The CDR3 DNA follows: TGTGCCAGCAGCTTAGCGCAGGAGGGGGCGTATGGCTACACCTTC.

This rearrangement joins TRBV10-3 to TRBJ1-2; perhaps TRBD1 as D (5 bases). The V end lost 11 bases, the J end lost 5 bases, and 18 bases lay between the germline ends. This CDR3 spans 13 amino acids. In germline, CDR1 is ENHRY, CDR2 SYGVKD. The CDR3 coding sequence is TGTGCCGCCCACCGGGAGGCAGGGTATGGCTACACCTTC. Amino acids: CAAHREAGYGYTF.

The chain joins TRBV7-3 to TRBJ1-1; a weak D match, TRBD1 (5 bases). V lost 5 bases to trimming and J lost 1 base, with 8 bases between them. This CDR3 region has 13 residues. Germline CDR1 reads SGHTA; CDR2 reads FQGTGA. The CDR3 here is CASSLQENTEAFF. The CDR3 coding sequence is TGTGCCAGCAGCCTACAGGAGAACACTGAAGCTTTCTTT.

V and J are TRBV7-2 and TRBJ2-5; D may be TRBD1 (6 bases). CDR3 length equals 14 residues. CDR1 SGHTA and CDR2 FQGNSA come from the germline V gene. The V end was cut by 5 bases, the J end by 8 bases, with 18 bases between. In nucleotides, the CDR3 is TGTGCCAGCAGCACCTACAGGGAAGGGGATACCCAGTACTTC. Amino acid sequence: CASSTYREGDTQYF.

The gene calls are TRBV15 and TRBJ1-2; no definite D call. Germline CDR1 and CDR2: LNHNV and YYDKDF (reference sequence). The CDR3 extends over 13 amino acids. V was trimmed by 0 bases and J by 8 bases, leaving 10 bases between them. The DNA of the CDR3 is TGTGCCACCAGCAGAGATTGGGCGTCCGGCTACACCTTC. Translating it yields CATSRDWASGYTF.